The 3 T cell receptor beta chains below come from one sample, sequenced in a study of blood T cell repertoires in COVID-19 (dated by TCRdb to about 2020). The receptor library was made with the immunoSEQ multiplex PCR assay. TCRdb provides this immuneACCESS table in a form limited to in-frame rearrangements. Some clones are lacking; in checked studies, under half of them reflect an unresolved V gene, and why the rest are absent is not known. The sample table lists some 210,000 clones, 70% to 90% of them with a count of one. Approximately 4.6% of the sample is taken by the ten largest. The sample consisted of PBMCs or T cells enriched from blood (not recorded which). The source of these receptors is a man younger than 40 with acute COVID-19.

V and J are TRBV5-1 and TRBJ2-1; tentative D call: TRBD2 (6 bases). Trimming stripped 1 base from V and 6 bases from J, with 17 bases between. Germline CDR1 and CDR2: SGHRS and YFSETQ. The CDR3 consists of 16 residues. The CDR3 region has the DNA TGCGCCAGCAGCTTGCATCAACGGGGGAACCCCAATGAGCAGTTCTTC. Translating it yields CASSLHQRGNPNEQFF. Combining the CDR3 with reference TRBV5-1 and TRBJ2-1 gives the whole variable domain KAGVTQTPRYLIKTRGQQVTLSCSPISGHRSVSWYQQTPGQGLQFLFEYFSETQRNKGNFPGRFSGRQFSNSRSEMNVSTLELGDSALYLCASSLHQRGNPNEQFFGPGTRLTVL.

As concerns this clone: The same CDR3 is also encoded by other DNA sequences in this sample. The genes are TRBV5-1 and TRBJ2-5, with D maybe TRBD2 (5 bases). Trimming left V 0 bases short and J 2 bases short, with 5 bases between. Germline V gene lookup returns CDR1 SGHRS and CDR2 YFSETQ. CDR3 length equals 13 residues. In DNA form, the CDR3 reads TGCGCCAGCAGCTTGGGACTACAAGAGACCCAGTACTTC. This codes for CASSLGLQETQYF.

The V gene is TRBV6-1, the J gene TRBJ1-1; 8 bases agree with TRBD1. The CDR3 sequence is 16 residues long. With V trimmed by 4 bases and J by 3 bases, 10 bases remained unmatched. Germline V gene lookup returns CDR1 MNHNS and CDR2 SASEGT. The CDR3 DNA follows: TGTGCCAGCAGTGGTTTACCGGACAGGGTCGACACTGAAGCTTTCTTT. Translated, it gives CASSGLPDRVDTEAFF.